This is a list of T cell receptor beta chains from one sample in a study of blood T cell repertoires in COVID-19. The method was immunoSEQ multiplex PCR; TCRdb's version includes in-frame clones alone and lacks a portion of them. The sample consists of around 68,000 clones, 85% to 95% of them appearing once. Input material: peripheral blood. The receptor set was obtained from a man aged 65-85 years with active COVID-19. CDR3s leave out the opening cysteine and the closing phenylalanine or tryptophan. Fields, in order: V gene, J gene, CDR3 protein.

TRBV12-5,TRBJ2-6,ASGPGISGANVLT
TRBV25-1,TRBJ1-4,ASRVPGVEEKLF
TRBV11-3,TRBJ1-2,ASSLVTGQAVYGYT
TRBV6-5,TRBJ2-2,ASSSPGTPRTGELF
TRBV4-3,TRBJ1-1,ASSQGRGYRVNTEAF
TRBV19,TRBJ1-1,ASRKHRDRGYTEAF
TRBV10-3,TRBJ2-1,AISEPGLAGGSEQF
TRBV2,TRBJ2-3,ASSDWRGPTDTQY
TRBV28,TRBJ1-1,ASSLSGRDMNTEAF
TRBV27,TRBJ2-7,ASTSGTGGFREQY
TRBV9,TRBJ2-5,ASSLNLPGTNVQETQY
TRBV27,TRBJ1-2,ASSEGVLTSGYT
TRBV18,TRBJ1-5,ASSLTGGQGSNQPQH
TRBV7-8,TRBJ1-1,ASSIGTANTEAF
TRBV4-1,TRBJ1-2,ASSQDRGGYT
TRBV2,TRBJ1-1,ASSVLRDRGAF
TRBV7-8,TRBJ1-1,ASSLNYRVEKNTEAF
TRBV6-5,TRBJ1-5,ASSHDRGGNQPQH
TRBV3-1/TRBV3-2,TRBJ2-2,ASSQGRGTSGENTGELF
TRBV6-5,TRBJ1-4,ASRPGHVNEKLF
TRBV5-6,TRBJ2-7,ASSSTPYEQY
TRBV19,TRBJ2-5,ASSGGLAGVETQY
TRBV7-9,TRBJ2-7,ASSLLRLAGGTYEQY
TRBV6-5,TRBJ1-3,ATTGLGSGNTIY
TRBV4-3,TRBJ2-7,ASSQAYLQDYEQY
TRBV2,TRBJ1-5,ASSTSGTGIQPQH
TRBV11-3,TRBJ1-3,ASSLDLRVSSGNTIY
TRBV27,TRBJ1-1,ASSPKQGAVSEAF
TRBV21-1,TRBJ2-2,ARVRGLRSGELF
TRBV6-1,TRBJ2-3,ASSGQGLADPTDTQY
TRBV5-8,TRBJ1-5,ASSTGRSNQPQH
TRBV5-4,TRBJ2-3,ASSSPVTGADTQY
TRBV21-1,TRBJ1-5,ASSSRGQVNQPQH
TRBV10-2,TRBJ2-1,ATGEGGPPHEQF
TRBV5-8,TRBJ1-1,ASSLAGGNTEAF
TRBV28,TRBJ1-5,ASSLLRLGQGLAAEPQH
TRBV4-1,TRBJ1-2,ASSQPGSGYT
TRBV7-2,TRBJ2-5,ASSLDRVGETQY
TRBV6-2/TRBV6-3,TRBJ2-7,ASSRPATGKNEQY
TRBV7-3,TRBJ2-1,ASSPSGGAGNEQF
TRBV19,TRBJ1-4,ASKQGPATNEKLF
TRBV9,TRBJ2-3,ASSRGQGPDTQY
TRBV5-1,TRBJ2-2,ASSLETSTGELF
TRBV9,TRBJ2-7,ASSVGVSGPGEQY
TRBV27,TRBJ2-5,ASSSYGGRGETQY
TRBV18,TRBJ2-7,ASSPPRGGQGLQDEQY
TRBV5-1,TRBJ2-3,ASSFRGQGTDTQY
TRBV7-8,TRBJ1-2,ASSSTNQGVYGYT
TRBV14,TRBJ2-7,ASSPVSGHYEQY
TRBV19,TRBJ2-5,ASTASGEGGETQY
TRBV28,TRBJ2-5,ASSPSGGRETQY
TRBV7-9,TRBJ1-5,ASSHPPGTGGFNQPQH
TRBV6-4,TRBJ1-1,ASSPQGNTEAF
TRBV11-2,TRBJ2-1,ASSLDLTGEQF
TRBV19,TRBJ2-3,ASSWATSTDTQY
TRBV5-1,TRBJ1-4,ASSSDRQGSTNEKLF
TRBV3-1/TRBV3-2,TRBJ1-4,ASSQDQTNEKLF
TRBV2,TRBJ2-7,ASSESRGIGGQY
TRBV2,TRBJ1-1,ASSANTEAF
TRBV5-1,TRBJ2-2,ASSPPSGGNTGELF